The 24 T cell receptor beta chains listed next were all sequenced from one sample in a study of early T cells in non-severe SARS-CoV-2 infection. TCRdb processed the 5' RACE reads anew with MiXCR; each CDR3 protein has one entry. Of about 84,000 distinct CDR3 sequences listed, around 10% were seen once; the top ten hold roughly 2.6%. Sequenced: whole blood. Receptor source: an adult who was a healthcare worker with PCR-confirmed SARS-CoV-2 infection or an uninfected control (not recorded which).

The table lists this clonotype with many counts. The chain combines TRBV9 with TRBJ2-5, with D possibly being TRBD2 (6 bases). The CDR3 covers 15 residues. The germline V gene has CDR1 SGDLS and CDR2 YYNGEE. V was clipped by 3 bases and J by 0 bases, with 12 bases between them. This CDR3 is CASSASAANQETQYF. CDR3 DNA: TGTGCCAGCAGCGCTAGCGCCGCAAACCAAGAGACCCAGTACTTC.

This sequence joins TRBV5-4 and TRBJ2-1; the D gene is possibly TRBD2 (6 bases). The V end lost 4 bases, the J end lost 10 bases, and 21 bases lay between the germline ends. The CDR3 length is 15 residues. The V gene's germline CDR1 is SGHNT and CDR2 YYREEE (reference sequence). The CDR3 DNA is TGTGCCAGCAGCCGGGCCGGGACTCTAGCAGGGGAGCAGTTCTTC. Translating it yields CASSRAGTLAGEQFF.

This clonotype showed up many times. The genes are TRBV14 and TRBJ1-1, with D possibly being TRBD1 (5 bases). The CDR3 runs to 16 residues. Between the trimmed V and J ends, which lost 2 bases and 1 base, there was a span of 14 bases. Germline assignment: CDR1 SGHDN and CDR2 FVKESK. The DNA for the CDR3 is TGTGCCAGCAGCCAATATGGGGCCCTGCGGAACACTGAAGCTTTCTTT. This gives the protein CASSQYGALRNTEAFF.

This chain links TRBV18 with TRBJ1-1, with D uncertain. Germline CDR1 reads KGHSH; CDR2 reads LQKENI. The CDR3 extends over 14 amino acids. Trimming removed 5 bases at V and 6 bases at J, with 16 bases between. Written as DNA, the CDR3 is TGTGCCAGCTCATCGTCTTCAGGAGGCCCTGAAGCTTTCTTT. It yields the protein CASSSSSGGPEAFF.

This clonotype was detected a few times. V usage is TRBV11-2 and J usage is TRBJ2-7; TRBD2 might be the D (7 bases). CDR3 length: 13 residues. Per the germline V gene, CDR1 is SGHAT and CDR2 is FQNNGV. Between the trimmed V and J ends, which lost 7 bases and 4 bases, there was a span of 14 bases. The CDR3 DNA follows: TGTGCCAGCACCAGGGGAGGGGCTTACGAGCAGTACTTC. It codes for CASTRGGAYEQYF.

In its sample, this clonotype was seen a few times. The chain couples TRBV12-3 or TRBV12-4 to TRBJ1-2; TRBD1 matches 8 bases. The CDR3 runs to 15 residues. Trimming took 3 bases from V and 8 from J; bases not matched to a gene: 11. The CDR3 coding sequence is TGTGCCAGCAGTTTGCTAAGGCAGGGGGCCGGAGGCTACACCTTC. Protein product: CASSLLRQGAGGYTF.

This clonotype was counted ten times or more. This chain connects TRBV10-2 to TRBJ2-3; 8 nucleotides line up with TRBD1. The CDR3 has 17 residues. Germline CDR1 and CDR2: WSHSY and SAAADI. Germline trimming cut 1 base from V and 4 bases from J; bases unmatched to any gene: 10. The CDR3 DNA reads as TGCGCCAGCAGTGAGTGGTTGTCGGCAGGGGGCTCAGATACGCAGTATTTT. Translation gives CASSEWLSAGGSDTQYF.

This sequence joins TRBV29-1 and TRBJ2-3; TRBD2 matches 13 bases. V was clipped by 6 bases and J by 4 bases; unmatched bases: 10. The germline gives CDR1 SQVTM, CDR2 ANQGSEA. The CDR3 is made up of 16 amino acids. In DNA form, the CDR3 reads TGCAGCGTCCGTCAAACTAGCGGGAGGGGGGCAGATACGCAGTATTTT. It encodes CSVRQTSGRGADTQYF.

The chain joins TRBV28 to TRBJ1-4; D gene unclear. The CDR3 is 15 residues long. Trimming left V 3 bases short and J 1 base short, with 9 bases between. The germline gives CDR1 MDHEN, CDR2 SYDVKM. The chain's CDR3 is CASSFHTETNEKLFF. As DNA, the CDR3 is TGTGCCAGCAGTTTCCATACAGAAACTAATGAAAAACTGTTTTTT.

About this clonotype: A read error may be the cause here, since a much bigger clone is one base away. The gene calls are TRBV28 and TRBJ1-1; 7 nucleotides match TRBD1. CDR3 length equals 15 residues. Losses at the gene ends were 8 bases for V and 5 bases for J; bases not matched to a gene: 14. Germline V CDR1 and CDR2: MDHEN, SYDVKM. The DNA of the CDR3 is TGTGCCAGCTCCCAGGGGGGCCTTTCTCGAACTGAAGCTTTCTTT. Amino acid sequence: CASSQGGLSRTEAFF. The whole variable domain, remainder taken from reference TRBV28 and TRBJ1-1, is DVKVTQSSRYLVKRTGEKVFLECVQDMDHENMFWYRQDPGLGLRLIYFSYDVKMKEKGDIPEGYSVSREKKERFSLILESASTNQTSMYLCASSQGGLSRTEAFFGQGTRLTVV.

This clonotype was seen at least ten times. The V and J genes are TRBV12-3 or TRBV12-4 and TRBJ2-1, with 9 bases aligning to TRBD2. Trimming took 3 bases from V and 10 from J; bases not matched to a gene: 10. This CDR3 contains 15 residues. CDR3 in amino acids: CASSFLAGTPLEQFF. The CDR3 DNA sequence: TGTGCCAGCAGTTTTCTAGCGGGAACCCCTCTGGAGCAGTTCTTC.

The chain joins TRBV13 to TRBJ2-2; TRBD1 or TRBD2 may be the D gene (5 bases each). The V end lost 5 bases, the J end lost 4 bases, and 14 bases lay between the germline ends. CDR3 size: 15 residues. Germline values: CDR1 PRHDT, CDR2 FYEKMQ (reference sequence). CDR3 amino acids: CASSPRGGVTGELFF. DNA of the CDR3: TGTGCCAGCAGCCCCCGTGGGGGTGTCACCGGGGAGCTGTTTTTT.

This clonotype was seen repeatedly, ten times or more. This chain connects TRBV7-2 to TRBJ2-1; D is uncertain. CDR1 and CDR2 (germline): SGHTA, FQGNSA. The germline V and J ends were trimmed by 3 bases and 7 bases, with 22 bases remaining between them. This CDR3 spans 17 amino acids. CDR3 in DNA: TGTGCCAGCAGCTTCCCTCTGGGTGGCTCCCTCTTTAATGAGCAGTTCTTC. Translation: CASSFPLGGSLFNEQFF.

Of note for this clonotype: A much larger clone differs from this one at a single base, so this may be a read error. The CDR3 DNA reads TGTGCCACTCGGACTAGCGCCAACAATGAGCAGTTCTTC. Protein sequence: CATRTSANNEQFF. The rearrangement uses TRBV12-3 or TRBV12-4 and TRBJ2-1, with 9 bases aligning to TRBD2. Trimming at V came to 10 bases and at J to 5 bases, leaving 6 bases not matched to a gene. There are 13 residues in the CDR3.

In this sample, this clonotype turned up many times. The chain recombines TRBV5-1 with TRBJ1-6, with unresolved D. V lost 0 bases and J 10 bases, leaving 11 bases between the germline ends. Germline-derived CDR1 and CDR2 are SGHRS and YFSETQ. The CDR3 length is 14 residues. CDR3 residues: CASSLVEGWSPLHF. CDR3 sequence (DNA): TGCGCCAGCAGCTTGGTAGAGGGATGGTCACCCCTCCACTTT.

This clonotype was recorded many times. This chain connects TRBV29-1 to TRBJ2-3, with D perhaps being TRBD1 or TRBD2 (6 bases each). Trimming took 4 bases from V and 0 from J, leaving 17 bases between them. Germline-derived CDR1 and CDR2 are SQVTM and ANQGSEA. The CDR3 totals 16 residues. DNA for the CDR3: TGCAGCGTTGGCAGGATTTCGGGGGCTAGCACAGATACGCAGTATTTT. It specifies CSVGRISGASTDTQYF.

In its sample, this clonotype was seen a few times. The V call is TRBV9, the J call TRBJ2-1; TRBD1 or TRBD2 may be the D gene (6 bases each). This CDR3 spans 14 amino acids. Trimming took 0 bases from V and 9 from J, leaving 13 bases between them. Germline assignment: CDR1 SGDLS and CDR2 YYNGEE. The CDR3 loop is CASSVATGAVEQFF. CDR3 in DNA: TGTGCCAGCAGCGTAGCTACGGGGGCCGTTGAGCAGTTCTTC.

The genes are TRBV5-1 and TRBJ2-3; 9 bases are shared with TRBD2. After removal of 3 bases from V and 6 bases from J, the junction contained 5 bases not matched to a gene. This CDR3 comprises 14 residues. Looked up from germline, CDR1 is SGHRS and CDR2 is YFSETQ. The CDR3 DNA is TGCGCCAGCAGCTCTAGCGGGGTAAGGGATACGCAGTATTTT. It is translated as CASSSSGVRDTQYF. Using reference TRBV5-1 and TRBJ2-3 for the parts outside the CDR3, the full variable domain is KAGVTQTPRYLIKTRGQQVTLSCSPISGHRSVSWYQQTPGQGLQFLFEYFSETQRNKGNFPGRFSGRQFSNSRSEMNVSTLELGDSALYLCASSSSGVRDTQYFGPGTRLTVL.

This clonotype was seen many times. The gene calls are TRBV7-6 and TRBJ2-1; perhaps TRBD1 as D (6 bases). The CDR3 length is 15 residues. From germline, CDR1 is SGHVS and CDR2 FNYEAQ. Trimming removed 1 base from V and 2 bases from J, with 9 bases in between. DNA for the CDR3: TGTGCCAGCAGCTTAGGACAGGCTGCCTACAATGAGCAGTTCTTC. Encoded protein: CASSLGQAAYNEQFF.

This clonotype was found many times. The chain has TRBV12-3 or TRBV12-4 and TRBJ1-2; 8 bases fit TRBD1. Losses at the gene ends were 8 bases for V and 8 bases for J; bases not matched to a gene: 13. This CDR3 spans 14 amino acids. The CDR3 loop reads CASQLDRARGGYTF. The CDR3 nucleotides read TGTGCCAGCCAGCTGGACAGGGCCCGGGGAGGCTACACCTTC.

For the CDR3, the DNA is TGCAGCGTTGGAGACAGCCTACAAGAGACCCAGTACTTC. It is translated as CSVGDSLQETQYF. The gene calls are TRBV29-1 and TRBJ2-5; a possible D gene is TRBD1 (5 bases). V lost 4 bases, J lost 2 bases, and 11 bases lay in between. CDR1 is SQVTM, CDR2 ANQGSEA, per germline. The CDR3 consists of 13 residues.

This clonotype occurred a few times. The CDR3 reads CATSTSGLAVNEQFF. As DNA, the CDR3 is TGTGCCACCAGTACCTCAGGACTAGCGGTTAATGAGCAGTTCTTC. V gene TRBV24-1 combines with J gene TRBJ2-1; 10 bases are a match to TRBD2. Germline CDR1 and CDR2: KGHDR and SFDVKD. CDR3 length: 15 amino acids. The junction had 8 bases not matched to a gene; V was cut back by 6 bases and J by 7 bases.

Only a few counts were recorded for this clonotype. The rearrangement uses TRBV5-4 and TRBJ2-1, with TRBD2 matching 9 bases. This CDR3 has 18 residues. The V gene end was trimmed by 2 bases and the J gene end by 0 bases; junction bases not matched to a gene: 9. Germline CDR1 reads SGHNT; CDR2 reads YYREEE (reference sequence). The CDR3 DNA sequence: TGTGCCAGCAGCTTAAAGCGGGAGGCGCCCCTCTCCTACAATGAGCAGTTCTTC. Translating gives CASSLKREAPLSYNEQFF.

The rearrangement uses TRBV28 and TRBJ2-7; D call uncertain. Germline V gene data show CDR1 as MDHEN and CDR2 as SYDVKM. The CDR3 covers 12 residues. V gave up 2 bases and J gave up 2 bases, with 4 bases separating them. CDR3 coding DNA: TGTGCCAGCAGTTTACAAACCTACGAGCAGTACTTC. As protein: CASSLQTYEQYF.